At least ten counts were recorded for the clone carrying this T cell receptor beta chain. The sample is drawn from a study of T cells in Graves' hyperthyroidism and ophthalmopathy. RNA transcripts were the template for amplifying TCR beta CDR3 regions. With the HTBI primer set, the TCR CDR3 went through a first round of RT-PCR. MiXCR was run by TCRdb on the multiplex PCR reads, yielding one entry per CDR3 protein. The sample contains 460,000 or so distinct CDR3 sequences, about an eighth of which appear only once. V dropped 2 bases and J dropped 7 bases, with 16 bases sitting between them. Germline loops: CDR1 SGHRS, CDR2 YFSETQ. This CDR3 is built from 16 residues.

This TCR was recovered from a woman aged 18-29 years with Graves' hyperthyroidism. The sample taken for sequencing was blood. The chain carries TRBV5-1 and TRBJ1-6; TRBD1 might be the D (5 bases). CDR3 sequence (DNA): TGCGCCAGCAGCTTACGTGGGCAGGGAGAGAATTCACCCCTCCACTTT. This sequence encodes CASSLRGQGENSPLHF.